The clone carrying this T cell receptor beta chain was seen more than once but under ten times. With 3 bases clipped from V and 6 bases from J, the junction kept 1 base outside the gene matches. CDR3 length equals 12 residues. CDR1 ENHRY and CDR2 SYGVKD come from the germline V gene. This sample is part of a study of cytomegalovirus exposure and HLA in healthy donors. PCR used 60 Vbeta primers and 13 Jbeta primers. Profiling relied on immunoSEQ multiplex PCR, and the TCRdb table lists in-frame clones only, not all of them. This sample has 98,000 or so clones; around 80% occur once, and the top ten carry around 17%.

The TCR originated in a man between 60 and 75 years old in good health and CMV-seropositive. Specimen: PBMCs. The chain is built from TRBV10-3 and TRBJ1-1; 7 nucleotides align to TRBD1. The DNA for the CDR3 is TGTGCCATCAGTGACCAGGGGGCTGAAGCTTTCTTT. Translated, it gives CAISDQGAEAFF.